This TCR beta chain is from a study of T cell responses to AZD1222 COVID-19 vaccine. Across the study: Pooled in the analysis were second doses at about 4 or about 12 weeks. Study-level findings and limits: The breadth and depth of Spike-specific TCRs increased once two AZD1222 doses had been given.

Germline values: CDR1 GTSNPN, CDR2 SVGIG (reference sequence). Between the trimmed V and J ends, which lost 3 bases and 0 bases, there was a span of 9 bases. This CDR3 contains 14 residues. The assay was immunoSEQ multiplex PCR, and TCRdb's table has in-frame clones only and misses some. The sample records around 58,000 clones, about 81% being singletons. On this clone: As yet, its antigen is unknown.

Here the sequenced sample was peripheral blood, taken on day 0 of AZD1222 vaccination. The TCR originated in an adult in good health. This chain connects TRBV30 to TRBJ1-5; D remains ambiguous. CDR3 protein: CAWSRVPSNQPQHF. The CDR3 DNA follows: TGTGCCTGGAGCCGGGTTCCTAGCAATCAGCCCCAGCATTTT.